The rows below give T cell receptor beta chains drawn from one sample of a study of blood T cell repertoires in COVID-19. Here immunoSEQ multiplex PCR was the method, and the copy in TCRdb shows in-frame clones only, minus some. The sample lists 120,000 or so clones, roughly 85% seen once, with approximately 4.8% in the top ten. The sample comprised peripheral blood. The origin of the receptors is a human donor in a cohort sampled during active COVID-19. The CDR3 runs from the conserved cysteine through the conserved F or W. D genes are given only for firm matches. Not all rows give a size; the values are once, few, many and, for expanded clones, a class.

J: TRBJ2-1
size: NA
V: TRBV7-9
D: TRBD2
CDR3: CASSPGGSSGSMTYNEQFF
DNA: TGTGCCAGCAGCCCCGGGGGATCTAGCGGGAGTATGACCTACAATGAGCAGTTCTTC

J: TRBJ2-3
size: once
V: TRBV29-1
D: TRBD1
CDR3: CSASDRGYTDTQYF
DNA: TGCAGCGCCTCAGACAGGGGGTACACAGATACGCAGTATTTT

J: TRBJ2-7
size: NA
V: TRBV28
D: TRBD2
CDR3: CAAETSGSYEQYF
DNA: TGTGCCGCGGAGACTAGCGGGAGCTACGAGCAGTACTTC

J: TRBJ2-7
size: NA
V: TRBV9
D: TRBD1
CDR3: CASSVAGTGLYEQYF
DNA: TGTGCCAGCAGCGTAGCCGGGACAGGGCTATACGAGCAGTACTTC

J: TRBJ1-6
size: NA
V: TRBV19
D: NA
CDR3: CASSMGEGGTPLHF
DNA: TGTGCCAGTAGTATGGGCGAGGGGGGGACACCCCTCCACTTT

J: TRBJ1-4
size: once
V: TRBV3-1/TRBV3-2
D: NA
CDR3: CASSQEGRAWRNEKLFF
DNA: TGTGCCAGCAGCCAAGAAGGCAGGGCCTGGCGAAATGAAAAACTGTTTTTT

J: TRBJ1-5
size: NA
V: TRBV15
D: NA
CDR3: CATSRDQGPNQPQHF
DNA: TGTGCCACCAGCAGAGACCAGGGCCCGAATCAGCCCCAGCATTTT

J: TRBJ2-7
size: few
V: TRBV18
D: NA
CDR3: CASSPTGYEQYF
DNA: TGTGCCAGCTCACCCACGGGCTACGAGCAGTACTTC

J: TRBJ2-7
size: once
V: TRBV29-1
D: TRBD1
CDR3: CSVRQGSYEQYF
DNA: TGCAGCGTACGACAGGGTAGCTACGAGCAGTACTTC

J: TRBJ1-1
size: NA
V: TRBV5-1
D: TRBD1
CDR3: CASSLGGLPESEAFF
DNA: TGCGCCAGCAGCTTAGGGGGCCTACCCGAATCTGAAGCTTTCTTT

J: TRBJ1-5
size: NA
V: TRBV18
D: NA
CDR3: CASSPPGTVNQPQHF
DNA: TGTGCCAGCTCACCACCTGGTACAGTTAATCAGCCCCAGCATTTT

J: TRBJ2-3
size: once
V: TRBV6-2/TRBV6-3
D: TRBD2
CDR3: CASSYSTSGRNTQYF
DNA: TGTGCCAGCAGTTACTCCACTAGCGGGAGAAATACGCAGTATTTT

J: TRBJ2-3
size: NA
V: TRBV5-1
D: TRBD2
CDR3: CASSRDLTSGGDTQYF
DNA: TGCGCCAGCAGCAGGGACCTGACTAGCGGGGGGGATACGCAGTATTTT

J: TRBJ1-6
size: NA
V: TRBV2
D: TRBD1
CDR3: CASSRTPGGWNSPLHF
DNA: TGTGCCAGCAGTCGTACTCCAGGGGGCTGGAATTCACCCCTCCACTTT

J: TRBJ1-5
size: NA
V: TRBV6-5
D: TRBD1
CDR3: CASSYSWTGNQPQHF
DNA: TGTGCCAGCAGTTACTCGTGGACAGGGAATCAGCCCCAGCATTTT

J: TRBJ2-3
size: NA
V: TRBV6-5
D: TRBD2
CDR3: CASSYSGRGTDTQYF
DNA: TGTGCCAGCAGTTATAGCGGGAGAGGCACAGATACGCAGTATTTT

J: TRBJ2-7
size: NA
V: TRBV7-2
D: TRBD1
CDR3: CASSFGQAGEQYF
DNA: TGTGCCAGCAGCTTTGGACAGGCCGGGGAGCAGTACTTC

J: TRBJ1-1
size: NA
V: TRBV5-1
D: NA
CDR3: CASTQGSLTRLNTEAFF
DNA: TGCGCCAGCACCCAGGGATCCCTGACACGGTTGAACACTGAAGCTTTCTTT

J: TRBJ1-1
size: NA
V: TRBV7-9
D: NA
CDR3: CASSSRDPGDTEAFF
DNA: TGTGCCAGCAGCTCCCGGGACCCGGGAGACACTGAAGCTTTCTTT

J: TRBJ1-2
size: NA
V: TRBV7-9
D: TRBD1
CDR3: CASSPPDRGIAGYTF
DNA: TGTGCCAGCAGCCCCCCGGACAGGGGAATTGCTGGCTACACCTTC

J: TRBJ2-3
size: NA
V: TRBV6-5
D: TRBD1
CDR3: CASSYSTGGPTDTQYF
DNA: TGTGCCAGCAGTTACTCGACAGGGGGGCCCACAGATACGCAGTATTTT

J: TRBJ2-2
size: NA
V: TRBV27
D: NA
CDR3: CASSQRQANTGELFF
DNA: TGTGCCAGCAGTCAACGACAGGCGAACACCGGGGAGCTGTTTTTT

J: TRBJ1-2
size: once
V: TRBV6-2/TRBV6-3
D: NA
CDR3: CASSYSGVGGYTF
DNA: TGTGCCAGCAGTTACTCCGGGGTAGGAGGCTACACCTTC

J: TRBJ2-6
size: NA
V: TRBV30
D: NA
CDR3: CAERNSGANVLTF
DNA: TGTGCCGAGCGCAACTCTGGGGCCAACGTCCTGACTTTC

J: TRBJ1-1
size: few
V: TRBV6-5
D: NA
CDR3: CASSYNREAFF
DNA: TGTGCCAGCAGTTACAATCGTGAAGCTTTCTTT

J: TRBJ2-2
size: NA
V: TRBV7-3
D: TRBD1
CDR3: CASSSIRDRGYATGELFF
DNA: TGTGCCAGCAGCTCCATAAGGGACAGGGGATACGCGACGGGGGAGCTGTTTTTT

J: TRBJ2-1
size: NA
V: TRBV25-1
D: TRBD1
CDR3: CASSGFGQGRSYNEQFF
DNA: TGTGCCAGCAGTGGATTCGGACAGGGAAGGTCCTACAATGAGCAGTTCTTC

J: TRBJ2-5
size: NA
V: TRBV19
D: NA
CDR3: CASSVAFAGGAVETQYF
DNA: TGTGCCAGTAGTGTCGCCTTTGCTGGGGGGGCAGTCGAGACCCAGTACTTC